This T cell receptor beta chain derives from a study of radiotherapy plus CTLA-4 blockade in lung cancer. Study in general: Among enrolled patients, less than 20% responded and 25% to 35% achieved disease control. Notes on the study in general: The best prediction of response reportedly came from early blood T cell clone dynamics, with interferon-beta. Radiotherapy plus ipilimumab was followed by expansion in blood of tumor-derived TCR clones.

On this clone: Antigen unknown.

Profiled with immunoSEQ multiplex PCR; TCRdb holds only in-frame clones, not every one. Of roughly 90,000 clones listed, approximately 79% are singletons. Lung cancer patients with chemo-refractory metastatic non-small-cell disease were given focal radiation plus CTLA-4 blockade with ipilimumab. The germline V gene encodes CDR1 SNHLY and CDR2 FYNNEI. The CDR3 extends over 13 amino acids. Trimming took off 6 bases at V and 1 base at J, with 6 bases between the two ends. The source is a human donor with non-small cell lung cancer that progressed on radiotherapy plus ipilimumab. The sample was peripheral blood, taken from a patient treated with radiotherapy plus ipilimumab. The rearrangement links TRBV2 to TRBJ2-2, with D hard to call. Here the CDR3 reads CASRKGNTGELFF. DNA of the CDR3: TGTGCCAGCAGAAAGGGGAACACCGGGGAGCTGTTTTTT.